These T cell receptor beta chains were read from a single sample in a study of tumor-infiltrating lymphocytes in primary liver carcinoma. TCRdb ran MiXCR on the multiplex PCR reads and lists one entry per CDR3 protein. Found here are approximately 110,000 distinct CDR3 sequences, roughly 80% of them singletons; the top ten hold approximately 20%. The sequencing sample was made of liver tumor tissue from sampling region 3. The origin of the receptors is a man between 40 and 49 years old with primary liver carcinoma and hepatitis B virus infection. The CDR3 runs from the conserved cysteine through the conserved F or W. D genes are given only for firm matches. Clone size is shown for a subset of rows, as once, few, many or a class of expanded clone.

V gene: TRBV5-5; J gene: TRBJ2-1; D gene: TRBD2; clone size: NA; CDR3 protein: CANSRALGLAGENEQCF; CDR3 DNA: TGCGCCAACAGCCGGGCTCTAGGCCTAGCGGGAGAAAATGAGCAGTGCTTC
V gene: TRBV11-2; J gene: TRBJ2-6; D gene: NA; clone size: many; CDR3 protein: CASSLVVRQLTGANVLTF; CDR3 DNA: TGTGCCAGCAGCTTAGTTGTGCGGCAGCTGACTGGGGCCAACGTCCTGACTTTC
V gene: TRBV4-2; J gene: TRBJ2-7; D gene: NA; clone size: NA; CDR3 protein: CADSQDRNEQYF; CDR3 DNA: TGTGCCGACAGTCAAGATCGGAACGAGCAGTACTTC
V gene: TRBV6-5; J gene: TRBJ1-1; D gene: NA; clone size: NA; CDR3 protein: CDSSSPGWNTEAFF; CDR3 DNA: TGTGACAGCAGTTCCCCCGGATGGAATACTGAAGCTTTCTTT
V gene: TRBV6-1; J gene: TRBJ2-7; D gene: TRBD1; clone size: once; CDR3 protein: CASSVGTVGYYEQYF; CDR3 DNA: TGTGCCAGCAGTGTTGGGACAGTAGGCTACTACGAGCAGTACTTC
V gene: TRBV11-2; J gene: TRBJ1-6; D gene: NA; clone size: NA; CDR3 protein: CASSLYTNSPLHF; CDR3 DNA: TGTGCCAGCAGTCTCTACACGAATTCACCCCTCCACTTT
V gene: TRBV29-1; J gene: TRBJ1-1; D gene: TRBD1; clone size: NA; CDR3 protein: CSISGGWAMDTEAFF; CDR3 DNA: TGCAGCATTTCAGGGGGGTGGGCCATGGACACTGAAGCTTTCTTT
V gene: TRBV6-2/TRBV6-3; J gene: TRBJ1-2; D gene: NA; clone size: NA; CDR3 protein: CASSYFPHSPLLGYTF; CDR3 DNA: TGTGCCAGCAGTTACTTCCCGCACAGTCCTCTATTAGGCTACACCTTC
V gene: TRBV10-3; J gene: TRBJ2-5; D gene: TRBD2; clone size: few; CDR3 protein: CATTPGLAMETQYF; CDR3 DNA: TGTGCCACCACGCCAGGACTAGCGATGGAGACCCAGTACTTC
V gene: TRBV29-1; J gene: TRBJ2-7; D gene: NA; clone size: NA; CDR3 protein: CSVWMAQTYYEQYF; CDR3 DNA: TGCAGCGTTTGGATGGCTCAAACGTACTACGAGCAGTACTTC